This TCR beta chain was identified in a study of blood T cell repertoires in COVID-19. Germline V gene data show CDR1 as SGHRS and CDR2 as YFSETQ. The CDR3 consists of 17 residues. J was trimmed by 4 bases and V by 0 bases; bases with no gene match: 9. Sequenced by immunoSEQ multiplex PCR; TCRdb stores in-frame clones only, minus some. The profile covers 200,000 to 250,000 clones, with about 83% appearing a single time and roughly 2% taken by the ten largest. The receptor comes from a woman aged 45 to 65 who had recovered from COVID-19. The chain employs TRBV5-1 and TRBJ1-4, with TRBD1 matching 7 bases. The sample comprised PBMCs or T cells enriched from blood (not recorded which). The CDR3 coding sequence is TGCGCCAGCAGCTTGGGTTTCTCGGGACAGCTTAATGAAAAACTGTTTTTT. Amino acids: CASSLGFSGQLNEKLFF.